This is a list of T cell receptor beta chains from one sample in a study of blood T cell repertoires in COVID-19. Data came from immunoSEQ multiplex PCR; TCRdb stores just in-frame clones and leaves some out. The sample carries tens of thousands of clones, 88% recorded once. Specimen: peripheral blood. The receptors here all came from an older woman with acute or convalescent COVID-19. Both conserved end residues are part of each CDR3. A D gene is named only where the DNA matches it firmly. A clone size is listed for some rows: how often the clone was seen (once, few, many), or a class if it is expanded.

J,D,size,V,DNA,CDR3
TRBJ1-2,NA,NA,TRBV3-1/TRBV3-2,TGTGCCAGCAGCCAAAGAACAGGGTTGGGTAACTATGGCTACACCTTC,CASSQRTGLGNYGYTF
TRBJ1-2,NA,NA,TRBV6-4,TGTGCCAGCAGTGACGGACAGATATATGGCTACACCTTC,CASSDGQIYGYTF
TRBJ1-2,TRBD1,NA,TRBV3-1/TRBV3-2,TGTGCCAGCAGTCTCCCCGGACAGGGCTATGGCTACACCTTC,CASSLPGQGYGYTF
TRBJ1-3,TRBD1,NA,TRBV6-5,TGTGCCAGCAGTTCCCCGGACAGGGAAAACACCATATATTTT,CASSSPDRENTIYF
TRBJ2-3,NA,NA,TRBV6-4,TGTGCCAGCAGGAGGGAGGCGTTAACAGATACGCAGTATTTT,CASRREALTDTQYF
TRBJ1-1,NA,NA,TRBV10-3,TGTGCCATCAGTGGAGGCCCTGCTATCAACTCTGAAGCTTTCTTT,CAISGGPAINSEAFF
TRBJ2-4,TRBD2,NA,TRBV7-7,TGTGCCAGCAGCTCCTGGCGACTAGCGGGAGCCAAAAACATTCAGTACTTC,CASSSWRLAGAKNIQYF
TRBJ1-1,TRBD1,NA,TRBV4-2,TGTGCCAGCAGCCAAAACAGGGGTGCGAACACTGAAGCTTTCTTT,CASSQNRGANTEAFF
TRBJ2-3,NA,NA,TRBV11-3,TGTGCCAGCAGCTTAAGACCAGGAAGCCTCTCGACAGATACGCAGTATTTT,CASSLRPGSLSTDTQYF
TRBJ1-5,NA,NA,TRBV7-9,TGTGCCAGCAGCTCGGACAGTTCCAATCAGCCCCAGCATTTT,CASSSDSSNQPQHF
TRBJ1-2,TRBD1,NA,TRBV19,TGTGCCAGTAGTAGGACAGGCCTTTCTATGGCTTTC,CASSRTGLSMAF
TRBJ2-1,NA,few,TRBV5-1,TGCGCCAGCAGCTTGGTTCCCCCGGGGAGTGAGCAGTTCTTC,CASSLVPPGSEQFF
TRBJ1-2,TRBD1,NA,TRBV29-1,TGCAGCGCACAGGGGGCCTCTAACTATGGCTACACCTTC,CSAQGASNYGYTF
TRBJ2-3,TRBD1,NA,TRBV24-1,TGTGCCACCAGTGAACCCCCGGGACAGGGGGCGTTAAGGACAGATACGCAGTATTTT,CATSEPPGQGALRTDTQYF
TRBJ2-2,NA,NA,TRBV7-8,TGTGCCAGCAGTCCAAAAGCTCGAGGGATCTACACCGGGGAGCTGTTTTTT,CASSPKARGIYTGELFF
TRBJ2-3,NA,NA,TRBV24-1,TGTGCCACCAGTAATACCAGGGGGGCAGATAGGGATACGCAGTATTTT,CATSNTRGADRDTQYF
TRBJ2-5,NA,NA,TRBV3-1/TRBV3-2,TGTGCCAGCAGCCAAAGGACAACACAAGAGACCCAGTACTTC,CASSQRTTQETQYF
TRBJ2-2,TRBD2,NA,TRBV27,TGTGCCAGCAGTCGGCCCGCGGCGGGGGTGGGCGGGGAGCTGTTTTTT,CASSRPAAGVGGELFF
TRBJ2-5,TRBD2,NA,TRBV7-2,TGTGCCAGCGCCGGGGGGACTTACAAAGAGACCCAGTACTTC,CASAGGTYKETQYF
TRBJ1-2,NA,NA,TRBV6-5,TGTGGCGGGGAGAACCCTAACTATGGCTACACCTTC,CGGENPNYGYTF
TRBJ1-2,TRBD1,NA,TRBV2,TGTGCCAGCAGTGCCTTGGCGACAGGGGGCAAGGGCTACACCTTC,CASSALATGGKGYTF
TRBJ2-1,TRBD1,NA,TRBV5-1,TGCGCCAGCAGCTTGGCATCCGGGACAGGGGCAAGGGAGCAGTTCTTC,CASSLASGTGAREQFF
TRBJ2-1,TRBD2,NA,TRBV7-2,TGTGCCAGCAGAACGAGCGGGAGGCTCTACAATGAGCAGTTCTTC,CASRTSGRLYNEQFF
TRBJ1-5,TRBD1,NA,TRBV10-3,TGTGCCATCGGGACAGGGAGGGAAAATAGCAATCAGCCCCAGCATTTT,CAIGTGRENSNQPQHF
TRBJ2-1,NA,NA,TRBV4-3,TGCGCCAGCAGCCAAGAGGTAGGGGACAATGAGCAGTTCTTC,CASSQEVGDNEQFF
TRBJ1-2,TRBD1,once,TRBV18,TGTGCCAGCTCACCACTGGACAGGGGTAACTATGGCTACACCTTC,CASSPLDRGNYGYTF
TRBJ2-3,NA,NA,TRBV24-1,TGTGCCACCAGTGATCCACAGGAAGGAACAGATACGCAGTATTTT,CATSDPQEGTDTQYF
TRBJ1-4,TRBD1,few,TRBV2,TGTGCCAGCAGGATTCTACCGGGACAGGGTAATGAAAAACTGTTTTTT,CASRILPGQGNEKLFF
TRBJ1-1,NA,NA,TRBV5-1,TGCGCCAGCAGCTTGATCGCCGGTAACACTGAAGCTTTCTTT,CASSLIAGNTEAFF
TRBJ1-6,NA,NA,TRBV19,TGTGCCAGTAGTATAGTCCAAGAGTCACCCCTCCACTTT,CASSIVQESPLHF
TRBJ2-5,NA,NA,TRBV20-1,TGCAGTGCTAGTCCCCCCCTAGACGGGACCCAGTACTTC,CSASPPLDGTQYF
TRBJ1-2,TRBD1,once,TRBV6-5,TGTTGGACAGGGGAGGACTATGGCTACACCTTC,CWTGEDYGYTF
TRBJ1-4,NA,NA,TRBV24-1,TGTGCCACCAGTGACCCCCCCTATGGGGGGAGTGGAGAAAAACTGTTTTTT,CATSDPPYGGSGEKLFF
TRBJ1-2,TRBD1,NA,TRBV2,TGTGCCAGCGTACAGGGGGCTAACTATGGCTACACCTTC,CASVQGANYGYTF
TRBJ2-3,NA,once,TRBV14,TGTGCCAGCAGCCAATCAGGGTCCCGCGGTACGCAGTATTTT,CASSQSGSRGTQYF
TRBJ1-6,NA,NA,TRBV7-2,TGTGCCAGCAGCTTAGATGAGGGTTACCATAATTCACCCCTCCACTTT,CASSLDEGYHNSPLHF
TRBJ2-4,NA,NA,TRBV6-5,TGTGCCAGCAGAACACCGGGAGACAAAAACATTCAGTACTTC,CASRTPGDKNIQYF
TRBJ1-6,TRBD1,once,TRBV5-1,TGCGCCAGCAGCTGGACAGGGAGCCATAATTCACCCCTCCACTTT,CASSWTGSHNSPLHF
TRBJ1-1,NA,NA,TRBV4-3,TGCGCCAGCAGCCGGTGGGCGAACACTGAAGCTTTCTTT,CASSRWANTEAFF
TRBJ2-5,NA,NA,TRBV27,TGTGCCAGCAGTTCCCGGGGAGGCGGGACTGGGGCCCAGTACTTC,CASSSRGGGTGAQYF
TRBJ2-1,TRBD2,NA,TRBV7-2,TGTGCCAGCAGCTTACTAGCGGGAAAGATCAGGGGTGAGCAGTTCTTC,CASSLLAGKIRGEQFF
TRBJ1-2,TRBD1,NA,TRBV7-2,TGTGCCAGCAGCCTAGGTACAGGGGCCTCCTATGGCTACACCTTC,CASSLGTGASYGYTF
TRBJ1-6,TRBD1,NA,TRBV5-4,TGTGCCAGCAGCGCGGGACAGCAGTACAATTCACCCCTCCACTTT,CASSAGQQYNSPLHF
TRBJ1-2,NA,NA,TRBV4-3,TGCGCCAGCAGCCAAGATCCCCAGGGCTATGGCTACACCTTC,CASSQDPQGYGYTF
TRBJ2-3,NA,NA,TRBV5-1,TGCGCCAGCAGCCCTGCAGCTAGGCGGGGCACAGATACGCAGTATTTT,CASSPAARRGTDTQYF
TRBJ2-5,NA,NA,TRBV6-1,TGTGCCAGCAGTGAAGCTTCAAGTTGGCAGACCCAGTACTTC,CASSEASSWQTQYF
TRBJ2-4,TRBD1,NA,TRBV4-1,TGCGCCAGCAGCCAATTACGAGCCGGGGACAGGGGGCTTGACATTCAGTACTTC,CASSQLRAGDRGLDIQYF
TRBJ2-5,TRBD2,NA,TRBV10-1,TGCGCCAGCAGTGAACTAGCGGGTTCGGCCCAGTACTTC,CASSELAGSAQYF
TRBJ1-2,TRBD1,NA,TRBV5-4,TGTGCCAGCAGCGGCGGGGACAGGTATGGCTACACCTTC,CASSGGDRYGYTF
TRBJ1-6,NA,NA,TRBV28,TGTGCCAGCAGTGCACAGGATACAGCCCTCCACTTT,CASSAQDTALHF
TRBJ2-1,TRBD1,NA,TRBV4-3,TGCGCCAGCAGCCAACTCCCAGGGGGCAACAATGAGCAGTTCTTC,CASSQLPGGNNEQFF
TRBJ2-3,NA,NA,TRBV24-1,TGTGCCACCAGTGATAACAGGGCGATTAGCACAGATACGCAGTATTTT,CATSDNRAISTDTQYF